The source of this T cell receptor (beta chain) is a study of lymphopenia after photon versus proton radiotherapy. V was trimmed by 10 bases and J by 2 bases, leaving 7 bases between them. The length of the CDR3 is 11 residues. Germline-derived CDR1 and CDR2 are MNHEY and SMNVEV (reference sequence). The protocol was immunoSEQ multiplex PCR, while the TCRdb copy is restricted to in-frame clones and leaves out a portion. Of tens of thousands of clones listed, more than 75% were seen once; the top ten hold less than 3.5%. Worth noting for this clone: Antigen unknown.

Whole-study results and caveats: In patients who died, overall survival fell as post-nadir TCR diversity dropped more. After the lymphocyte nadir, photon-treated repertoires showed oligoclonal expansion, especially of CD8+ Temra cells. Better survival with proton therapy was suggested as possible, not demonstrated.

Sample: peripheral blood, taken from a patient treated with photon-based radiotherapy. The receptor comes from an older woman with pancreatic cancer. The V gene is TRBV27, the J gene TRBJ2-3; D uncertain. The CDR3 bases are TGTGCCAACAGCTACACAGATACGCAGTATTTT. The encoded protein is CANSYTDTQYF.